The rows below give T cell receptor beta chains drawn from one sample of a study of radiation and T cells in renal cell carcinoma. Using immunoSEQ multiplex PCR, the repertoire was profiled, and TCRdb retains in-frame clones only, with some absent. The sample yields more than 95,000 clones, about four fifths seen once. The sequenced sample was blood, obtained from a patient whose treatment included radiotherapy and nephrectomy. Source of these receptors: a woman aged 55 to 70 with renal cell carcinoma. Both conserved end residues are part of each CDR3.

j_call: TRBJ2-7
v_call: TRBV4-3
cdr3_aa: CASSLWDTQGGYEQYF

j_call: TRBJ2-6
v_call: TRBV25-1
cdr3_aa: CASTTRLGVGANVLTF

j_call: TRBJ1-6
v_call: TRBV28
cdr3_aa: CAISRGYNSPLHF

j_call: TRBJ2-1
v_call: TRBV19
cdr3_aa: CASSGFLSYNEQFF

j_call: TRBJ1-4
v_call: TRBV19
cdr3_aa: CASRLLPGQINEKLFF

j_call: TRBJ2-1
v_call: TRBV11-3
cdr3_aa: CASSSGQVSSYNEQFF

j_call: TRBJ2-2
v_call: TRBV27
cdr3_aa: CASSLFGGNTGELFF

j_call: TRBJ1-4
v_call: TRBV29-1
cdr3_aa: CSVEDRGRGPEKLFF

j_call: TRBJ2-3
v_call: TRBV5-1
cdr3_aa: CASSFLPPVWRTSTDTQYF

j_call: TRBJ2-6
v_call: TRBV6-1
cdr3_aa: CASNPTGANVLTF

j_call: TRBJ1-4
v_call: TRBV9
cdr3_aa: CASSRTGTNEKLFF

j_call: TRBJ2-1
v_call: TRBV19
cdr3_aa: CASSPHSPSTSGSSYNEQFF

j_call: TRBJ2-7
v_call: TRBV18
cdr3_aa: CASSPRTGFSYEQYF

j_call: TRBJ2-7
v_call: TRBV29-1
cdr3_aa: CSASGIGSYEQYF

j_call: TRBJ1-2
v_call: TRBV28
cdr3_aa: CASSWDRRGYTF

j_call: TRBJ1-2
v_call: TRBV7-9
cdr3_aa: CASSQVERQGNYGYTF

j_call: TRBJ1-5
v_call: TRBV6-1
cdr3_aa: CASSGTDRVVQPQHF

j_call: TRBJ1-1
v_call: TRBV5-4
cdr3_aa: CATEINTEAFF

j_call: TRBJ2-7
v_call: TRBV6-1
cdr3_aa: CASSELRGSYEQYF

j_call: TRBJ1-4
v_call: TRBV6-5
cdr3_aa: CASSYSGAGDEKLFF

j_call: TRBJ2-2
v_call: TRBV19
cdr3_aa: CASSPHRGENTGELFF

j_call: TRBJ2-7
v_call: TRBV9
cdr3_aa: CASSVGTSGFDEQYF

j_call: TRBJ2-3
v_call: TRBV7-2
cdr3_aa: CASRTLGLAGDTQYF

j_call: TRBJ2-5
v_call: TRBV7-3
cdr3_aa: CASSELAGAQETQYF

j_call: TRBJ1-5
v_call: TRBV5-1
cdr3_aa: CASSLGQPNQPQHF

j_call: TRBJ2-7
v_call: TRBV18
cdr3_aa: CASSQNSGQGNEQYF

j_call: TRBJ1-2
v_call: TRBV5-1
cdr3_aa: CASSPDGQVNYGYTF

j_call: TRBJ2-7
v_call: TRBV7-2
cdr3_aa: CASSLGAGAPRQYF

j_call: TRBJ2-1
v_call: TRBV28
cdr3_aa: CASSPGTSDYNEQFF